The entry that follows covers one T cell receptor beta chain sequence. The data were taken from a study of T cell responses to AZD1222 COVID-19 vaccine. Assay: immunoSEQ multiplex PCR; the TCRdb copy retains only in-frame clones and omits some. The sample has 150,000 to 160,000 clones; roughly nine tenths are singletons. This CDR3 spans 13 amino acids. The V end was cut by 6 bases, the J end by 1 base, with 8 bases between. CDR1 KGHSH and CDR2 LQKENI come from the germline V gene. The clonotype comes from an adult in good health. The chain carries TRBV18 and TRBJ2-3, with unresolved D. The material was peripheral blood, obtained on day 0 of AZD1222 vaccination. In DNA, the CDR3 is TGTGCCAGCTCCCTCCGACGCACAGATACGCAGTATTTT. This gives the protein CASSLRRTDTQYF.